This TCR beta chain was identified during a study of T cell responses to AZD1222 COVID-19 vaccine. Study at large: Second doses that came at about 4 or about 12 weeks were put together. Study conclusions and caveats: Reports say nearly half of spike-specific TCRs go after unmutated variant regions. At 160-218 and 743-854, vaccine-associated CD4 TCRs were dominant, and they spanned spike. Donors were chiefly white British, with a greater number of females, and clonal diversity was perhaps underestimated.

For this clone: Its target is unknown.

Generated by immunoSEQ multiplex PCR, the TCRdb table keeps only in-frame clones and is missing some. This table holds some 99,000 clones, about nine tenths found once. CDR1 and CDR2 (germline): SGDLS, YYNGEE. Trimming took 3 bases from V and 6 from J; bases not matched to a gene: 8. This CDR3 is built from 14 residues. The sequence was obtained from an adult in good health. The material was peripheral blood, obtained on day 0 of AZD1222 vaccination. The chain recombines TRBV9 with TRBJ2-7; TRBD2 agrees at 8 bases. This CDR3 is CASSASGRGVEQYF. Here the CDR3 DNA reads TGTGCCAGCAGCGCAAGCGGGAGAGGAGTCGAGCAGTACTTC.